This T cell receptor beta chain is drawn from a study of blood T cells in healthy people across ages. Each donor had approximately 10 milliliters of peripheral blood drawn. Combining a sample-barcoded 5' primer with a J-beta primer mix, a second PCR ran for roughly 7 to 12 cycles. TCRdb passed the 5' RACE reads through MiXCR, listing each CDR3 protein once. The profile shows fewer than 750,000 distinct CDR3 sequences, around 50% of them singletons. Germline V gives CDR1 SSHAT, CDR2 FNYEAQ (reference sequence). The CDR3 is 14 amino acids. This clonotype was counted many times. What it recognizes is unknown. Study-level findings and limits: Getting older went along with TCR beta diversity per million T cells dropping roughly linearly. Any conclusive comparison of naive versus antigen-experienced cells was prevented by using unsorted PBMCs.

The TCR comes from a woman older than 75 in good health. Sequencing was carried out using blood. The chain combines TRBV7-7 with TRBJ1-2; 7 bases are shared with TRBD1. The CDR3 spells CASADRRQGDGYTF. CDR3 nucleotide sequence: TGTGCTAGCGCCGATCGGAGACAGGGCGATGGCTACACCTTC.